These 12 T cell receptor beta chains were sequenced from one sample in a study of persistence of HIV-infected CD4 T cells. The immunoSEQ assay was version 4, run in survey mode. Assay: immunoSEQ multiplex PCR; the TCRdb copy retains only in-frame clones and omits some. The sample carries tens of thousands of clones, approximately 80% recorded once. The stimulus was an HIV-1 Gag 15-mer peptide pool, around 1.1 ug/peptide/mL. CD40L-negative CD69-negative CD45RO-high memory CD4+ T cells were sorted as populations depleted of antigen-responding cells. These receptors are not linked to any known antigen. The sequences come from CD4+ T cells sorted from PBMCs after roughly 18-hour stimulation, collected from a patient who received antiretroviral therapy. Receptors originate from an adult man with HIV who was CMV-seropositive.

The V call is TRBV10-3, the J call TRBJ1-5; no firm D call. The V gene lost 2 bases and the J gene lost 7 bases, with 12 bases spanning the gap. The CDR3 is 14 amino acids. Germline V gives CDR1 ENHRY, CDR2 SYGVKD. CDR3 DNA sequence: TGTGCCATCAGTGAGGGTCGGGGAGGCCAGCCCCAGCATTTT. Encoded protein: CAISEGRGGQPQHF.

The chain recombines TRBV7-2 with TRBJ2-4; D unclear. With 5 bases removed from V and 3 bases from J, the gap between germline ends came to 14 bases. This CDR3 has 15 amino acids. The germline V gene has CDR1 SGHTA and CDR2 FQGNSA. CDR3 in amino acids: CASSQEPGGKNIQYF. CDR3 DNA: TGTGCCAGCAGCCAAGAACCGGGTGGCAAAAACATTCAGTACTTC.

This chain joins TRBV5-1 and TRBJ1-1, with D possibly matching TRBD1 (5 bases). With 0 bases removed from V and 4 bases from J, the gap between germline ends came to 13 bases. This CDR3 has 15 residues. From germline, CDR1 is SGHRS and CDR2 YFSETQ. The chain's CDR3 is CASSLGQSMGTEAFF. The CDR3 DNA sequence: TGCGCCAGCAGCTTGGGACAGTCGATGGGCACTGAAGCTTTCTTT.

The chain carries TRBV5-4 and TRBJ1-3; D gene uncertain. From germline, CDR1 is SGHNT and CDR2 YYREEE (reference sequence). The CDR3 sequence is 15 residues long. V was trimmed by 0 bases and J by 0 bases, leaving 7 bases between them. CDR3: CASSLDSTSGNTIYF. CDR3 sequence (DNA): TGTGCCAGCAGCTTGGACAGTACCTCTGGAAACACCATATATTTT.

This chain joins TRBV27 and TRBJ2-3, with 8 bases matching TRBD1. V was clipped by 6 bases and J by 1 base; unmatched bases: 6. CDR3 length: 15 amino acids. Per the germline V gene, CDR1 is MNHEY and CDR2 is SMNVEV (reference sequence). The CDR3 region has the DNA TGTGCCAGCAGACTCAGGGGGCTCGGCACAGATACGCAGTATTTT. It yields the protein CASRLRGLGTDTQYF.

This clone turned up a few times. The chain combines TRBV3-1 (or the pseudogene TRBV3-2) with TRBJ1-1; 8 bases line up with TRBD1. The trim removed 3 bases at V and 5 bases at J, leaving 11 bases unmatched. Germline CDR1 and CDR2: LGHDT and YNNKEL (reference sequence). CDR3 size: 16 residues. The CDR3, as DNA: TGTGCCAGCAGCCAGTACAGGGGGTTCGCGGAGACTGAAGCTTTCTTT. Translated: CASSQYRGFAETEAFF.

This chain uses TRBV6-5 with TRBJ1-5; no firm D call. The ends were cut back, 7 bases at V and 4 bases at J, with 14 bases in the middle. Per the germline V gene, CDR1 is MNHEY and CDR2 is SVGAGI. This CDR3 is 14 amino acids long. The CDR3 loop reads CASTISRLNQPQHF. The CDR3, as DNA: TGTGCCAGCACGATTTCACGGCTAAATCAGCCCCAGCATTTT.

This chain uses TRBV27 with TRBJ2-2; weak D call: TRBD1 (6 bases). Trimming pared 3 bases from V and 5 bases from J, leaving 13 bases between. CDR3 size: 15 residues. From germline, CDR1 is MNHEY and CDR2 SMNVEV (reference sequence). CDR3 coding DNA: TGTGCCAGCAGTTTGCAGGGGCAGGGAACCGGGGAGCTGTTTTTT. It encodes CASSLQGQGTGELFF.

This chain joins TRBV27 and TRBJ1-6; no clear D gene. Germline V gene data show CDR1 as MNHEY and CDR2 as SMNVEV (reference sequence). Trimming took off 5 bases at V and 0 bases at J, with 14 bases between the two ends. The CDR3 loop spans 17 amino acids. The CDR3 DNA sequence: TGTGCCAGCAGTATTGGACCCACGAGCTCCTATAATTCACCCCTCCACTTT. Its translation is CASSIGPTSSYNSPLHF.

This rearrangement joins TRBV28 to TRBJ1-2, with no clear D. The CDR3 loop spans 13 amino acids. Trimming took 1 base from V and 4 from J, leaving 7 bases between them. Germline values: CDR1 MDHEN, CDR2 SYDVKM. In DNA, the CDR3 is TGTGCCAGCAGTTTATTCCGACCCTATGGCTACACCTTC. This gives the protein CASSLFRPYGYTF.

The chain's CDR3 is CAWRTTYGYTF. The CDR3, as DNA: TGTGCCTGGAGGACAACCTATGGCTACACCTTC. V is TRBV30 and J is TRBJ1-2; D is unresolved. Germline CDR1 and CDR2: GTSNPN and SVGIG (reference sequence). The V end was cut by 3 bases, the J end by 4 bases, with 6 bases between. This CDR3 has 11 amino acids.

The chain is built from TRBV5-4 and TRBJ2-5; tentatively, D is TRBD1 (5 bases). V was trimmed by 3 bases and J by 5 bases, leaving 17 bases between them. The CDR3 contains 15 residues. Germline V CDR1 and CDR2: SGHNT, YYREEE (reference sequence). The CDR3 DNA reads as TGTGCCAGCAGCTCCATAGGGGTTAGGGTGGAGACCCAGTACTTC. It encodes CASSSIGVRVETQYF.